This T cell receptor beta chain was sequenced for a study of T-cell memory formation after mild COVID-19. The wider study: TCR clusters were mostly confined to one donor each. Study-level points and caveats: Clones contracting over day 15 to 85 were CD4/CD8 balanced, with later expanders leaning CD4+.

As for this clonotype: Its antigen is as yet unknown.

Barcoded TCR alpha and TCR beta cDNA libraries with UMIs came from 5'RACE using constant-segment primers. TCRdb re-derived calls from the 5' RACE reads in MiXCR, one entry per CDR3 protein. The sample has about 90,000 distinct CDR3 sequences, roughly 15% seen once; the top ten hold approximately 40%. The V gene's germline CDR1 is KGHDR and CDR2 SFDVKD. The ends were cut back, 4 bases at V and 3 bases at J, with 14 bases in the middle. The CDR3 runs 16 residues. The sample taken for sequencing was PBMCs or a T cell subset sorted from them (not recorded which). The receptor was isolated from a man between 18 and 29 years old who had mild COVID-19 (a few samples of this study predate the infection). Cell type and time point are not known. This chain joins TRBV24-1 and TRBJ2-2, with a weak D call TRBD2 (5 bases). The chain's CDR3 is CATSDSTWEYTGELFF. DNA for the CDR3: TGTGCCACCAGTGACTCCACATGGGAGTACACCGGGGAGCTGTTTTTT.